This TCR beta chain was found in a study of OX40 agonist ivuxolimab in advanced cancers. The overall study: A mean age of approximately 64 years, range about 20 to 85, was recorded, and approximately 79% were male.

On this clone itself: Antigen unknown.

Whole-study results and caveats: With doses of 0.1-3.0 mg/kg, partial responders showed among the lowest clonal expansion. Antigens targeted by the expanded peripheral T cells were not determined. At doses 0.1 to 3.0 mg/kg, CD4+ and CD8+ clones expanded.

Data came from immunoSEQ multiplex PCR; TCRdb stores just in-frame clones and leaves some out. The repertoire holds over 30,000 clones, with over 85% as singletons. This TCR came from an adult with an advanced solid tumor such as melanoma, head and neck, liver or kidney cancer. The input for sequencing was CD4+ or CD8+ T cells sorted from blood, taken in a trial of the OX40 agonist ivuxolimab.

CDR3 nucleotide sequence: TGTGCCAGCTCACCAGAGGATTCGGGGGGAGCTAACTATGGCTACACCTTC. Translated, it gives CASSPEDSGGANYGYTF. J is TRBJ1-2 and V is TRBV18, with D possibly matching TRBD1 (5 bases). Germline CDR1 is KGHSH and CDR2 is LQKENI. Between the trimmed V and J ends, which lost 2 bases and 0 bases, there was a span of 16 bases. The CDR3 spans 17 residues.